The 8 T cell receptor beta chains listed next were all sequenced from one sample in a study of blood T cell repertoires in COVID-19 (TCRdb year 2020). Libraries came from the immunoSEQ multiplex PCR assay. Entries here come from immuneACCESS through TCRdb and include only in-frame sequences with V and J called. Some clones fail to appear in such tables; in the studies checked, an unresolved V gene covers under half of the shortfall, and the cause of the remainder is unknown. In this sample the table shows some 150,000 clones, about 91% of which occur a single time. The ten biggest clones cover roughly 4% of the sample. Sequencing was carried out using peripheral blood. The receptors were sampled from a woman aged 60-75 years who had recovered from COVID-19.

The chain recombines TRBV2 with TRBJ1-1; no reliable D call. The V and J ends lost 4 bases and 9 bases respectively, with 12 bases between them. The CDR3 contains 12 residues. Germline CDR1 SNHLY, CDR2 FYNNEI. In DNA form, the CDR3 reads TGTGCCAGCAGTGCCGTGACATGGCAAGCTTTCTTT. This gives the protein CASSAVTWQAFF.

This clone has a handful of counts. This chain's CDR3 is CASSRAGVSPLHF. CDR3 coding DNA: TGTGCCAGCAGCCGGGCCGGGGTCTCACCCCTCCACTTT. This sequence joins TRBV3-1 (or the pseudogene TRBV3-2) and TRBJ1-6; D gene uncertain. Germline V gene data show CDR1 as LGHDT and CDR2 as YNNKEL (reference sequence). Trimming pared 4 bases from V and 10 bases from J, leaving 11 bases between. CDR3 length: 13 amino acids.

This clone was seen once. The rearrangement uses TRBV4-1 and TRBJ2-2, with 7 bases that match TRBD2. Germline trimming cut 4 bases from V and 1 base from J; bases unmatched to any gene: 9. The CDR3 has 17 residues. Germline V gives CDR1 MGHRA, CDR2 YSYEKL. The CDR3 DNA reads TGCGCCAGCAGCCGCCTACCTAGCGGAGAGAACACCGGGGAGCTGTTTTTT. It specifies CASSRLPSGENTGELFF.

The V call is TRBV4-1, the J call TRBJ2-1, with 8 bases matching TRBD2. Losses at the gene ends were 1 base for V and 4 bases for J; bases not matched to a gene: 3. CDR1 MGHRA and CDR2 YSYEKL come from the germline V gene. CDR3 length equals 15 residues. The chain's CDR3 is CASSQGGGHYNEQFF. DNA of the CDR3: TGCGCCAGCAGCCAAGGCGGGGGGCATTACAATGAGCAGTTCTTC.

This chain links TRBV28 with TRBJ1-2; D perhaps matches TRBD1 (6 bases). Trimming stripped 5 bases from V and 5 bases from J, with 33 bases between. Germline CDR1 is MDHEN and CDR2 is SYDVKM. This CDR3 spans 20 amino acids. The CDR3 bases are TGTGCCAGCAGTCCAGTGTTCAGTGGGGGCCCAAGTTTGCAAGCTTATGGCTACACCTTC. Translation: CASSPVFSGGPSLQAYGYTF.

This chain links TRBV18 with TRBJ1-6; D is uncertain. Trimming removed 3 bases from V and 10 bases from J, with 13 bases in between. Germline-derived CDR1 and CDR2 are KGHSH and LQKENI. CDR3 length: 14 amino acids. CDR3 coding DNA: TGTGCCAGCTCACCGAACTGGGTGGAGTCACCCCTCCACTTT. Encoded protein: CASSPNWVESPLHF.

J is TRBJ2-5 and V is TRBV28; 9 bases line up with TRBD2. J gave up 2 bases and V 3 bases, and 4 bases lay outside the gene matches. Germline CDR1 reads MDHEN; CDR2 reads SYDVKM. The CDR3 loop spans 15 amino acids. CDR3 residues: CASSFSSGGQETQYF. The CDR3 nucleotides are TGTGCCAGCAGTTTTTCGAGCGGGGGGCAAGAGACCCAGTACTTC.

This clone was seen more than once but under ten times. The gene calls are TRBV15 and TRBJ1-2; the match to TRBD1 covers 7 bases. This CDR3 is built from 13 residues. Per germline, CDR1 LNHNV and CDR2 YYDKDF (reference sequence). With V trimmed by 3 bases and J by 8 bases, 6 bases remained unmatched. The CDR3, as DNA: TGTGCCACCAGCAGGGCACAGGGGCACGGCTACACCTTC. Translation gives CATSRAQGHGYTF.